The 10 T cell receptor beta chains listed next were all sequenced from one sample in a study of T-cell reconstitution after alpha-beta-depleted transplantation in children. Preparing the TCRbeta library involved the use of unique molecular identifiers. One entry per CDR3 protein, called by TCRdb with MiXCR from the PCR reads. The sample holds hundreds of thousands of distinct CDR3 sequences, roughly 15% seen once. Sequences were derived from PBMCs, mostly from graft donor cells, sampled 360 days after TCRalphabeta/CD19-depleted stem cell transplant. Receptors were obtained from a male patient between 2 and 15 years old who had a stem cell transplant for acute lymphoblastic leukemia, so the T cells may come from the graft donor.

This clonotype was seen only a few times. This sequence joins TRBV10-2 and TRBJ2-5, with 7 bases lining up with TRBD1. V gave up 7 bases and J gave up 4 bases; unmatched junction bases: 3. The CDR3 spans 12 residues. Germline V gives CDR1 WSHSY, CDR2 SAAADI. CDR3 DNA sequence: TGCGCCAGCACCTACAGGGGAGAGACCCAGTACTTC. Its protein is CASTYRGETQYF.

This clonotype showed up just a few times. V is TRBV5-1 and J is TRBJ2-3, with D unresolved. Germline CDR1 and CDR2: SGHRS and YFSETQ. V was shortened by 0 bases and J by 2 bases, with 10 bases between the two germline ends. The CDR3 runs to 15 residues. The CDR3 DNA follows: TGCGCCAGCAGCTTGGAAGGCGTCTTCACAGATACGCAGTATTTT. Residues: CASSLEGVFTDTQYF.

With respect to this clonotype: A much larger clonotype is one base distant, so this may be a read error. This sequence joins TRBV15 and TRBJ2-2, with 8 bases identical to TRBD1. The CDR3 runs 14 residues. Unmatched junction bases numbered 9, after V lost 9 bases and J lost 6 bases. Germline V lookup: CDR1 LNHNV, CDR2 YYDKDF (reference sequence). CDR3 DNA sequence: TGTGCCACAGGCGAGGGACAGGACTCCGGGGAGCTGTTTTTT. This codes for CATGEGQDSGELFF.

The chain carries TRBV11-1 and TRBJ2-5, with TRBD1 matching 7 bases. CDR1 SGHAT and CDR2 FQDESV come from the germline V gene (reference sequence). V shed 6 bases and J 1 base; nucleotides not matched to a gene: 17. The CDR3 consists of 18 residues. This chain's CDR3 is CASRKILVGGLFQETQYF. As DNA, the CDR3 is TGTGCCAGCAGAAAAATCTTGGTAGGGGGCCTATTCCAAGAGACCCAGTACTTC.

This clonotype was detected only a few times. This chain links TRBV29-1 with TRBJ1-5; 7 bases map to TRBD1. CDR3 length equals 16 residues. Germline assignment: CDR1 SQVTM and CDR2 ANQGSEA. The V segment lost 7 bases and the J segment 3 bases; nucleotides outside the gene matches: 15. The CDR3 nucleotides are TGCAGCGCAATGATCAATTCGGGACAGTTCAATCAGCCCCAGCATTTT. This codes for CSAMINSGQFNQPQHF.

The chain has TRBV10-3 and TRBJ2-1; TRBD1 or TRBD2 may be the D gene (5 bases each). This CDR3 comprises 16 residues. Trimming pared 0 bases from V and 0 bases from J, leaving 9 bases between. Germline CDR1 reads ENHRY; CDR2 reads SYGVKD. CDR3 sequence reads: CAISESRGRSYNEQFF. CDR3 sequence (DNA): TGTGCCATCAGTGAGTCACGGGGCCGCTCCTACAATGAGCAGTTCTTC.

The table lists this clonotype with many counts. V gene TRBV4-3 combines with J gene TRBJ1-1; 8 nucleotides agree with TRBD1. Germline V gives CDR1 LGHNA, CDR2 YSLEER. J gave up 4 bases and V 3 bases, and 1 base lay outside the gene matches. The CDR3 is 13 residues long. Written as DNA, the CDR3 is TGCGCCAGCAGCCAGGGGACAGGCACTGAAGCTTTCTTT. Its translation is CASSQGTGTEAFF.

This clonotype has more than one count but fewer than ten. This sequence joins TRBV5-1 and TRBJ1-2; unclear D gene. V lost 0 bases and J 7 bases, leaving 10 bases between the germline ends. The CDR3 totals 13 residues. Germline CDR1 SGHRS, CDR2 YFSETQ. The chain's CDR3 is CASSLEQFGGYTF. The DNA of the CDR3 is TGCGCCAGCAGCTTGGAGCAGTTCGGTGGCTACACCTTC.

The chain links TRBV12-3 or TRBV12-4 to TRBJ1-5, with D perhaps TRBD1 (5 bases). V was trimmed by 7 bases and J by 3 bases, leaving 13 bases between them. This CDR3 comprises 14 residues. The CDR3 coding sequence is TGTGCCAGCAAACTGGGGCAGCCCAATCAGCCCCAGCATTTT. Translated, it gives CASKLGQPNQPQHF.

The genes are TRBV5-1 and TRBJ2-5; TRBD2 aligns across 13 bases. The V segment lost 2 bases and the J segment 5 bases; nucleotides outside the gene matches: 9. CDR1 and CDR2 from the germline V gene are SGHRS and YFSETQ. The CDR3 runs to 17 residues. The CDR3 is CASSFLSGTSGVETQYF. CDR3 sequence (DNA): TGCGCCAGCAGCTTCCTATCCGGGACTAGCGGGGTTGAGACCCAGTACTTC.